This T cell receptor beta chain was identified in a study of blood T cell repertoires in COVID-19. At the level of the study: The United States, Italy and Spain supplied acute and convalescent COVID-19 samples. T cells, B-cell-depleted T cells, or PBMCs provided the cDNA or gDNA that served as material.

Per germline, CDR1 SEHNR and CDR2 FQNEAQ (reference sequence). The V gene lost 5 bases and the J gene lost 3 bases, with 16 bases spanning the gap. This CDR3 is 15 amino acids long. The authors' processing: Using reference gene primer amplification, nucleated cell counts were estimated. TCRdb's table, derived via immunoSEQ multiplex PCR, lists solely in-frame clones and lacks some. V and J calls and clone size are copied from that table; D and trimming were computed from the DNA. The repertoire holds approximately 110,000 clones, around 89% seen once, with about 1.1% in the top ten. The receptor's source is a human donor in a cohort sampled during active COVID-19. This chain joins TRBV7-9 and TRBJ1-1, with unresolved D. What was sequenced was peripheral blood. The CDR3: CASSPYEKKDTEAFF. The CDR3 nucleotides are TGTGCCAGCAGCCCGTATGAGAAAAAAGACACTGAAGCTTTCTTT.